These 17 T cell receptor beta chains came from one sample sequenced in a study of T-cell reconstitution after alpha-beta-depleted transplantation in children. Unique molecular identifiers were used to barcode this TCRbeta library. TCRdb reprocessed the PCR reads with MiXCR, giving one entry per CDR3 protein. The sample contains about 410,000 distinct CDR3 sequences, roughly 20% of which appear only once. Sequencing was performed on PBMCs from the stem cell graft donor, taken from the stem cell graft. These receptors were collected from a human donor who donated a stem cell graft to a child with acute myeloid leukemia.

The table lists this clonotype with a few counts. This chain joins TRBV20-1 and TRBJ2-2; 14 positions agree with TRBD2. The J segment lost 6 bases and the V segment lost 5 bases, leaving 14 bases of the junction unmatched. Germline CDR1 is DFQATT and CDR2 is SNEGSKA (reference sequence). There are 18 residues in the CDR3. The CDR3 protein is CSAQPGLAGDGRSGELFF. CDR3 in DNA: TGCAGTGCTCAACCGGGACTAGCGGGAGATGGACGGTCCGGGGAGCTGTTTTTT.

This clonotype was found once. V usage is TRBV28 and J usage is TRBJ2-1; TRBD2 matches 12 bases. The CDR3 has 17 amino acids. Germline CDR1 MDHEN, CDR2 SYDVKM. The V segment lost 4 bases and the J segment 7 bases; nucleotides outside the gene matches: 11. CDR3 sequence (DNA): TGTGCCAGCAGTTCCGCAGCGGGACTAGCGGGTGGTAATGAGCAGTTCTTC. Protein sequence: CASSSAAGLAGGNEQFF. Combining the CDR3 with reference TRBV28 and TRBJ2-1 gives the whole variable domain DVKVTQSSRYLVKRTGEKVFLECVQDMDHENMFWYRQDPGLGLRLIYFSYDVKMKEKGDIPEGYSVSREKKERFSLILESASTNQTSMYLCASSSAAGLAGGNEQFFGPGTRLTVL.

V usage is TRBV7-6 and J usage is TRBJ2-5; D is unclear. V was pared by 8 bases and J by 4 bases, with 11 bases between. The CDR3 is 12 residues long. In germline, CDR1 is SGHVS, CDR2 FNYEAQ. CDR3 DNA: TGTGCCAGCTCACGGATTATAGAGACCCAGTACTTC. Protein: CASSRIIETQYF.

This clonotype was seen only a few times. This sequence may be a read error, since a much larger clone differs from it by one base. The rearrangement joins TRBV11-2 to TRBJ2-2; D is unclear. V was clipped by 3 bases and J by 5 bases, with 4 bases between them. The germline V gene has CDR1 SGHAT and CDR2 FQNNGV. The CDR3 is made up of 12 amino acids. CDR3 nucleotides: TGTGCCAGCAGCTTGAAGACCGGGGAGCTGTTTTTT. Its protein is CASSLKTGELFF.

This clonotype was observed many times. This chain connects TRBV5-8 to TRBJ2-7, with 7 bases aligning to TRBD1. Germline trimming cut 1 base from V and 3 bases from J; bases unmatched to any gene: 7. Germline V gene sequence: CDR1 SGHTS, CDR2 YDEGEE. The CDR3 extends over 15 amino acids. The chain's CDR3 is CASSLSWTGLYEQYF. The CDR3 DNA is TGTGCCAGCAGCTTGTCGTGGACAGGCCTCTACGAGCAGTACTTC.

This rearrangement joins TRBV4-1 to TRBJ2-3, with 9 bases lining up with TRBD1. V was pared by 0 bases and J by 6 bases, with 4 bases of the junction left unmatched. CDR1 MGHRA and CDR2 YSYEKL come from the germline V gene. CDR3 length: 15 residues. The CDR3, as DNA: TGCGCCAGCAGCCAAGATGGACAGGGGAGGGATACGCAGTATTTT. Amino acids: CASSQDGQGRDTQYF.

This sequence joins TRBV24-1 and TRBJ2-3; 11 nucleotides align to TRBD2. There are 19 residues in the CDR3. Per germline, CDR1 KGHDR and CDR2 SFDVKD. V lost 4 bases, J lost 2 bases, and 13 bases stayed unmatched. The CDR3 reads CATSDLGTSGKPLTDTQYF. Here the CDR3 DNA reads TGTGCCACCAGTGACCTTGGGACTAGCGGCAAACCTCTCACAGATACGCAGTATTTT.

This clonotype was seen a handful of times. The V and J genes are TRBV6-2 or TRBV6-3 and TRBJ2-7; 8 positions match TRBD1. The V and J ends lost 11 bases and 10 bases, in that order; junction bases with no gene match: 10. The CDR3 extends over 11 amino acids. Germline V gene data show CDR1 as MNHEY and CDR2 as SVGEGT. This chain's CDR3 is CAGGQGLGQYF. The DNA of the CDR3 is TGTGCCGGAGGACAGGGCCTAGGCCAGTACTTC.

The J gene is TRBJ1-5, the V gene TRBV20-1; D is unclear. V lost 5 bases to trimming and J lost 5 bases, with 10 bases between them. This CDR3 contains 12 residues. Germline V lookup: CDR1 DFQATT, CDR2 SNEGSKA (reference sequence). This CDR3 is CSASRRDQPQHF. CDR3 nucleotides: TGCAGTGCTTCCCGACGCGATCAGCCCCAGCATTTT.

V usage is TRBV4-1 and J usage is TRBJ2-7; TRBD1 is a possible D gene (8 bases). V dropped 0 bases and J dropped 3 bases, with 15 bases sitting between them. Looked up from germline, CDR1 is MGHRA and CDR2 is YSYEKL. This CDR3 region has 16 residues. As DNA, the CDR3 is TGCGCCAGCAGCCAAGAGGGGAGCGGGACAGGCTACGAGCAGTACTTC. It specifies CASSQEGSGTGYEQYF.

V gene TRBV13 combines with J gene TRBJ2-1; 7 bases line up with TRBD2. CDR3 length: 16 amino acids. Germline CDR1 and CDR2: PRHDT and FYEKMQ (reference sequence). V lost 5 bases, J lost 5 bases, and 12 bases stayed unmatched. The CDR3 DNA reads TGTGCCAGCAGCCTCCATCGAGGGAGGGAAGACAATGAGCAGTTCTTC. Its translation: CASSLHRGREDNEQFF.

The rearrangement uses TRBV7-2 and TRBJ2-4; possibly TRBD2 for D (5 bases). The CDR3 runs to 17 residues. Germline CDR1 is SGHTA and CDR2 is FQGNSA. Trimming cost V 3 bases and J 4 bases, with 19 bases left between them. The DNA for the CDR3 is TGTGCCAGCAGCTTTTTGCGCCCAATGAGGGCAAAAAACATTCAGTACTTC. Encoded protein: CASSFLRPMRAKNIQYF. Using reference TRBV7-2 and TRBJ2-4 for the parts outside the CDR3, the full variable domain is GAGVSQSPSNKVTEKGKDVELRCDPISGHTALYWYRQSLGQGLEFLIYFQGNSAPDKSGLPSDRFSAERTGGSVSTLTIQRTQQEDSAVYLCASSFLRPMRAKNIQYFGAGTRLSVL.

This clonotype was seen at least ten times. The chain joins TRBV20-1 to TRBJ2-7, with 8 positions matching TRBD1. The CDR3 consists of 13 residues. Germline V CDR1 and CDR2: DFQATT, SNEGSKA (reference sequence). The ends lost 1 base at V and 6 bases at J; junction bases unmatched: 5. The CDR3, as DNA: TGCAGTGCTAGAGGGACAGGGAACCCCGAGCAGTACTTC. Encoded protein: CSARGTGNPEQYF.

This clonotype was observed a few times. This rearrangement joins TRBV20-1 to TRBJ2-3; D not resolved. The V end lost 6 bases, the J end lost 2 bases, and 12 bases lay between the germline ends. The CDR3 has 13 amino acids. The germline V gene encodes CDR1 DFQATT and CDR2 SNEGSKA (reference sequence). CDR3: CSAPRFDTDTQYF. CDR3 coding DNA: TGCAGTGCCCCGAGATTCGACACAGATACGCAGTATTTT.

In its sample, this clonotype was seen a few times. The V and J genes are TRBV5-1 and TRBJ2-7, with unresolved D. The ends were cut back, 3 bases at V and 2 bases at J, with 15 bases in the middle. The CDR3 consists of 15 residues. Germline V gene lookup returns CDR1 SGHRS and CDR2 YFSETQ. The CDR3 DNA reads TGCGCCAGCAGCTCTCGAGTGGGATCCACCTACGAGCAGTACTTC. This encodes CASSSRVGSTYEQYF.

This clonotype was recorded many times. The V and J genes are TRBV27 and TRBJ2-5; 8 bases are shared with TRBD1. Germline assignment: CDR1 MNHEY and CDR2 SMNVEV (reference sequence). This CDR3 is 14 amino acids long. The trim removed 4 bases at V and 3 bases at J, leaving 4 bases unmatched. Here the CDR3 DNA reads TGTGCCAGCAGTTCAGGACAGGGCAAAGAGACCCAGTACTTC. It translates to CASSSGQGKETQYF.

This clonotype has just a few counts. The CDR3 region is CSVSNDLAYEQYF. CDR3 coding DNA: TGCAGCGTCTCAAATGACTTAGCCTACGAGCAGTACTTC. The V and J genes are TRBV29-1 and TRBJ2-7; D remains ambiguous. V was trimmed by 6 bases and J by 2 bases, leaving 14 bases between them. CDR3 length: 13 amino acids. From germline, CDR1 is SQVTM and CDR2 ANQGSEA.